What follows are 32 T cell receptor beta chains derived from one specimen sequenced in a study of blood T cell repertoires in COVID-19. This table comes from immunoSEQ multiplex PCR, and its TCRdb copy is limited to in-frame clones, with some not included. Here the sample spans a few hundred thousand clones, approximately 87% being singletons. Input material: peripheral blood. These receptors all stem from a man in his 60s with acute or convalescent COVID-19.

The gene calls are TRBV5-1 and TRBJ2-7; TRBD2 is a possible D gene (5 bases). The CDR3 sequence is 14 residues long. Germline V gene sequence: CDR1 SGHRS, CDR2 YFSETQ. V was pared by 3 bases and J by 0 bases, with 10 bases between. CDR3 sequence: CASSYGSVSYEQYF. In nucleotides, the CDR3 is TGCGCCAGCAGCTACGGTAGCGTCTCCTACGAGCAGTACTTC.

The CDR3 here is CSASRLAGIDNEQFF. The DNA of the CDR3 is TGCAGTGCTAGTCGACTAGCGGGAATTGACAATGAGCAGTTCTTC. The rearrangement links TRBV20-1 to TRBJ2-1, with 11 bases identical to TRBD2. V shed 3 bases, J shed 5 bases, and the junction held 6 bases outside the gene matches. From germline, CDR1 is DFQATT and CDR2 SNEGSKA (reference sequence). The CDR3 has 15 residues.

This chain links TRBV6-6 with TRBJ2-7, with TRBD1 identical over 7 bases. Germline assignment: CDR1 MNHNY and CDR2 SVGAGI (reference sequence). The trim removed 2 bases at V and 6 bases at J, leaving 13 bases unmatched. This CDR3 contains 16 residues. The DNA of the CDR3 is TGTGCCAGCAGTTACCCCGTGGGACAGAGTGTTACCGAGCAGTACTTC. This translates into CASSYPVGQSVTEQYF.

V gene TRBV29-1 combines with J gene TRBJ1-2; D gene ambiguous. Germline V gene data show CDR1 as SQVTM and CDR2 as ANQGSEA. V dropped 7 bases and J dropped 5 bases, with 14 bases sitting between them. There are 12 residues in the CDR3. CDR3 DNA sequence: TGCAGCGACGGACTCCAGAGATATGGCTACACCTTC. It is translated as CSDGLQRYGYTF.

The CDR3 region is CSASLISTDTQYF. CDR3 in DNA: TGCAGTGCTAGTTTAATTAGCACAGATACGCAGTATTTT. The chain uses TRBV20-1 and TRBJ2-3; D ambiguous. The CDR3 is 13 residues long. CDR1 is DFQATT, CDR2 SNEGSKA, per germline (reference sequence). Trimming shortened V by 3 bases and J by 0 bases, and 7 bases separated the two germline ends.

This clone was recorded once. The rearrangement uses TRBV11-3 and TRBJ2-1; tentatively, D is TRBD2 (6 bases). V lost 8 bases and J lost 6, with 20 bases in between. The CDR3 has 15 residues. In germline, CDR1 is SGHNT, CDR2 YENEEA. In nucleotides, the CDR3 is TGTGCCAGCGGCCGGGGGACGGGGACCTTCAATGAGCAGTTCTTC. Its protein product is CASGRGTGTFNEQFF.

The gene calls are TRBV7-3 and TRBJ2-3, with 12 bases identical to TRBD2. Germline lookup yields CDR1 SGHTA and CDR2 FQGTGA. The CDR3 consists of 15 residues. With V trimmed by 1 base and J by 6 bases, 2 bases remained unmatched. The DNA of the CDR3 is TGTGCCAGCAGCTTAATTGGGACTAGCGGGGATACGCAGTATTTT. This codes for CASSLIGTSGDTQYF. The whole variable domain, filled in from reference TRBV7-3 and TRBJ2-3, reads GAGVSQTPSNKVTEKGKYVELRCDPISGHTALYWYRQSLGQGPEFLIYFQGTGAADDSGLPNDRFFAVRPEGSVSTLKIQRTERGDSAVYLCASSLIGTSGDTQYFGPGTRLTVL.

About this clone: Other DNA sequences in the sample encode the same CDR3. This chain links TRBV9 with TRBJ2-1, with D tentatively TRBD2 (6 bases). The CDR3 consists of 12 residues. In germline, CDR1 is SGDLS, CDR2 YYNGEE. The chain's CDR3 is CASGAGGSEQFF. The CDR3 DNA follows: TGTGCTTCCGGAGCGGGCGGCAGTGAGCAGTTCTTC.

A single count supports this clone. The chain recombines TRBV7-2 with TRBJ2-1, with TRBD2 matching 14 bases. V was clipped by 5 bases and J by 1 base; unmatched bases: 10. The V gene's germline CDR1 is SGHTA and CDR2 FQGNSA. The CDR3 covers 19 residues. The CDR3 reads CASSDSGTSGRQSYNEQFF. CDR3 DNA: TGTGCCAGCAGCGATAGTGGGACTAGCGGGAGACAGTCCTACAATGAGCAGTTCTTC.

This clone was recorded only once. The CDR3 DNA sequence: TGTGCCAGCAGCGTGGGGACTTCCTCCCACACCTTC. Protein sequence: CASSVGTSSHTF. The chain couples TRBV9 to TRBJ1-2; a weak D match, TRBD1 (5 bases). V was clipped by 2 bases and J by 12 bases, with 14 bases between them. Germline CDR1 is SGDLS and CDR2 is YYNGEE. This CDR3 contains 12 residues.

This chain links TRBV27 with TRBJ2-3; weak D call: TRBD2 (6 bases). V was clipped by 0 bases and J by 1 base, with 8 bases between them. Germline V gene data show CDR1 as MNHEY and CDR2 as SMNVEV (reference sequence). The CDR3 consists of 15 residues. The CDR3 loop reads CASSLSGEGTDTQYF. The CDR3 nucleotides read TGTGCCAGCAGTTTATCAGGGGAGGGCACAGATACGCAGTATTTT.

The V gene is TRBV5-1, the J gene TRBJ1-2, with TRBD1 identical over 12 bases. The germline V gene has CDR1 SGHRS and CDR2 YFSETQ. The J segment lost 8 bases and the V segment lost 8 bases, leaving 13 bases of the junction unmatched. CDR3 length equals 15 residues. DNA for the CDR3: TGCGCCAGTTCACCGGGACAGGGGGCCTCTGGAGGCTACACCTTC. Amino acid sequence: CASSPGQGASGGYTF.

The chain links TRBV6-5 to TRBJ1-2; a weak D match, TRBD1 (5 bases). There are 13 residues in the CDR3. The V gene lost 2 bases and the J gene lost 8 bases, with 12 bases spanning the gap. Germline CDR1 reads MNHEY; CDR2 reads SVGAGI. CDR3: CASSYEGARGYTF. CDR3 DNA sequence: TGTGCCAGCAGTTACGAAGGGGCCCGGGGCTACACCTTC.

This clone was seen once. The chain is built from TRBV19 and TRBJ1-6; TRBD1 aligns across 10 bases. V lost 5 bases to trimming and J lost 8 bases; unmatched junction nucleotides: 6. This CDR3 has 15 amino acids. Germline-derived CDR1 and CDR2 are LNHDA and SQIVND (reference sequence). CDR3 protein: CASSSGQGVYSPLHF. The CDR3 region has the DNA TGTGCCAGTAGTTCCGGACAGGGGGTGTATTCACCCCTCCACTTT. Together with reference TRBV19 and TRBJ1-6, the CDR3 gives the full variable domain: DGGITQSPKYLFRKEGQNVTLSCEQNLNHDAMYWYRQDPGQGLRLIYYSQIVNDFQKGDIAEGYSVSREKKESFPLTVTSAQKNPTAFYLCASSSGQGVYSPLHFGNGTRLTVT.

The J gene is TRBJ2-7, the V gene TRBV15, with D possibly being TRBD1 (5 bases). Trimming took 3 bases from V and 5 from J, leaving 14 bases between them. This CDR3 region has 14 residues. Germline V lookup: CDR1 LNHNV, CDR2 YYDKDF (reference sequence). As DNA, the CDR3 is TGTGCCACCAGCAGTCAGATTCTGGGGCACGAGCAGTACTTC. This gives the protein CATSSQILGHEQYF.

The chain's CDR3 is CASSQARTLETQYF. CDR3 coding DNA: TGTGCCAGCAGCCAAGCTCGGACTTTGGAGACCCAGTACTTC. V gene TRBV14 combines with J gene TRBJ2-5, with D perhaps matching TRBD2 (5 bases). This CDR3 region has 14 residues. Germline V gene lookup returns CDR1 SGHDN and CDR2 FVKESK. V dropped 1 base and J dropped 5 bases, with 11 bases sitting between them.

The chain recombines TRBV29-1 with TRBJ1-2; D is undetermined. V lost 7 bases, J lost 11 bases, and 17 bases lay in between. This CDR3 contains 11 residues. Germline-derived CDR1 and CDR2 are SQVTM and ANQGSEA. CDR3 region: CSARVENLYTF. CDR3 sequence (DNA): TGCAGCGCTCGCGTGGAGAATTTATACACCTTC.

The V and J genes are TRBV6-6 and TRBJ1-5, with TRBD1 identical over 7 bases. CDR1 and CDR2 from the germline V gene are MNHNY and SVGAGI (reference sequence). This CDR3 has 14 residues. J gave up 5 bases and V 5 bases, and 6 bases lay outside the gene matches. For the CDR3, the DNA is TGTGCCAGCAGTCGGGACAGAGGTGATCAGCCCCAGCATTTT. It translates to CASSRDRGDQPQHF.

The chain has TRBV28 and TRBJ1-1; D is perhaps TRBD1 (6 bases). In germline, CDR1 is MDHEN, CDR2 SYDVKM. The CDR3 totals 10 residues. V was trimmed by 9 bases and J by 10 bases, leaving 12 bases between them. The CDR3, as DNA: TGTGCCAGTAAAGGCAGGGGAGCTTTCTTT. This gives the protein CASKGRGAFF.

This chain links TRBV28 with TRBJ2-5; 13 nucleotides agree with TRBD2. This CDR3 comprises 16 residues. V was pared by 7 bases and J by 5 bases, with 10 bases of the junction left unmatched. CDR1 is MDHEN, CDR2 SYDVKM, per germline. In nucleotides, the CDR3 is TGTGCCAGCAAACTAGCGGGAGGGCCTATCTTCGAGACCCAGTACTTC. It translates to CASKLAGGPIFETQYF. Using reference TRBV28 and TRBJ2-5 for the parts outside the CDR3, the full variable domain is DVKVTQSSRYLVKRTGEKVFLECVQDMDHENMFWYRQDPGLGLRLIYFSYDVKMKEKGDIPEGYSVSREKKERFSLILESASTNQTSMYLCASKLAGGPIFETQYFGPGTRLLVL.

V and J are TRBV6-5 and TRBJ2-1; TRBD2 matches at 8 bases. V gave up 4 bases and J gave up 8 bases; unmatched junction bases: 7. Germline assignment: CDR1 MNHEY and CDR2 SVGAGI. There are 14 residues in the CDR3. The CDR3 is CASSLASGRDEQFF. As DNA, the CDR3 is TGTGCCAGCAGTTTGGCGAGCGGGAGAGATGAGCAGTTCTTC.

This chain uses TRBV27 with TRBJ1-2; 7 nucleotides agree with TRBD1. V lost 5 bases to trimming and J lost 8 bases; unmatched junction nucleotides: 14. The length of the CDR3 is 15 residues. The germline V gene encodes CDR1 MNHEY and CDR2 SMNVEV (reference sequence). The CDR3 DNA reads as TGTGCCAGCAGTCAACGGGACAGCAGGGGATACGGCTACACCTTC. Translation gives CASSQRDSRGYGYTF.

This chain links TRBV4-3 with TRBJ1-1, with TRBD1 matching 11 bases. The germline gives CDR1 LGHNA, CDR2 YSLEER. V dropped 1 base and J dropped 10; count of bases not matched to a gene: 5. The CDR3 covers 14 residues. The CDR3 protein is CASSQVWGQGGAFF. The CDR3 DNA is TGCGCCAGCAGCCAAGTTTGGGGACAGGGGGGAGCTTTCTTT.

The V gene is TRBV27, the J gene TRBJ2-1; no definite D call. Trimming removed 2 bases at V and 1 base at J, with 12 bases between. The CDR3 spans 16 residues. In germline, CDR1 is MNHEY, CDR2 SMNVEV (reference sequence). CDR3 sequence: CASSLHPDTSYNEQFF. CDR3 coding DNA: TGTGCCAGCAGTTTACATCCCGACACTTCCTACAATGAGCAGTTCTTC.

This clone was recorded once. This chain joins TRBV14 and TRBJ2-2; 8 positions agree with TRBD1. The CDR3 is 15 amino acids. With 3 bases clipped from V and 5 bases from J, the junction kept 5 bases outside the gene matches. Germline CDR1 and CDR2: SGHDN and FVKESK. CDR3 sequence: CASSQGTGGTGELFF. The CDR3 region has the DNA TGTGCCAGCAGCCAGGGGACAGGAGGAACCGGGGAGCTGTTTTTT.

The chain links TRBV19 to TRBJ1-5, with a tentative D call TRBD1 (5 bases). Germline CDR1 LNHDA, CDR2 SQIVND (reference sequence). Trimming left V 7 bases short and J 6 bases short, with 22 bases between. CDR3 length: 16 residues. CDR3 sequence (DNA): TGTGCCAGTACTTTCGGGACGCGGGGAATAGGTCAGCCCCAGCATTTT. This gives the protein CASTFGTRGIGQPQHF.

The CDR3 DNA sequence: TGCGCCAGCAGCCAAGAGGGGACAGGGGAGAACACCGGGGAGCTGTTTTTT. This codes for CASSQEGTGENTGELFF. This chain connects TRBV4-3 to TRBJ2-2; TRBD1 matches at 10 bases. Trimming removed 0 bases from V and 1 base from J; junction bases left unmatched: 2. This CDR3 contains 17 residues. Germline-derived CDR1 and CDR2 are LGHNA and YSLEER.

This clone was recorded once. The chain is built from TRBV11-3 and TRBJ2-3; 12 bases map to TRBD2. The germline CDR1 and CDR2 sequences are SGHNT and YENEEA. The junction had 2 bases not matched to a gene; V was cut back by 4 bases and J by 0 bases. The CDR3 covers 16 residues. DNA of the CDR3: TGTGCCAGCAGCTCCGGGACTAGCGGGAGCACAGATACGCAGTATTTT. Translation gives CASSSGTSGSTDTQYF.

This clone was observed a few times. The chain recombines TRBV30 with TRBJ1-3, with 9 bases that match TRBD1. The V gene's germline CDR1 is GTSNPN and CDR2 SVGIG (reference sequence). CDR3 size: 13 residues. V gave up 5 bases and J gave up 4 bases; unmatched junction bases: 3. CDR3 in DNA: TGTGCCTGGGGACAGGGGCGGGGAAACACCATATATTTT. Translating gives CAWGQGRGNTIYF.

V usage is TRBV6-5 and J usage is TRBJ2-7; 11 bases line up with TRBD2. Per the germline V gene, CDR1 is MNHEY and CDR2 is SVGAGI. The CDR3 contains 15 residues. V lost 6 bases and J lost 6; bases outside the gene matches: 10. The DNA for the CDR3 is TGTGCCAGCAGCAGACCGGGACTAGCGGCGGTCGAGCAGTACTTC. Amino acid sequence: CASSRPGLAAVEQYF.

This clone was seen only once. The CDR3 sequence is CASSSRGRDYNEQFF. The CDR3 DNA sequence: TGTGCCAGCAGCTCAAGGGGGCGCGACTACAATGAGCAGTTCTTC. The chain links TRBV7-3 to TRBJ2-1; the match to TRBD1 covers 7 bases. CDR3 length: 15 residues. Germline CDR1 SGHTA, CDR2 FQGTGA. Losses at the gene ends were 4 bases for V and 3 bases for J; bases not matched to a gene: 6.

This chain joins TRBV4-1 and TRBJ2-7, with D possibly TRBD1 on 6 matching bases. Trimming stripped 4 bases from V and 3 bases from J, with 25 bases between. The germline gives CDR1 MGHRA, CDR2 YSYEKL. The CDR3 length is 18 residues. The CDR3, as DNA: TGCGCCAGCAGCCGGGTGTACCCGACAGGCCCCCGGGACTACGAGCAGTACTTC. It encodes CASSRVYPTGPRDYEQYF.